This T cell receptor (beta chain) emerged from a study of cytomegalovirus exposure and HLA in healthy donors. Regarding the study as a whole: The authors later found most CMV-associated TCR beta chains appeared HLA-restricted. By HLA locus, TCR association rates varied in a later analysis, with DRB1 showing the most and HLA-C the fewest.

It was with 60 Vbeta and 13 Jbeta primers that the PCR ran. Profiled with immunoSEQ multiplex PCR; TCRdb holds only in-frame clones, not every one. There are 150,000 or so clones in the sample; 79% occur only once, and 6.5% to 8% lies in the top ten. Note on this clone: No antigen is known for it.

Per the germline V gene, CDR1 is SGDLS and CDR2 is YYNGEE. This CDR3 spans 13 amino acids. V was cut by 3 bases and J by 10 bases, with 11 bases left in between. The rearrangement uses TRBV9 and TRBJ1-6; D not resolved. The sequence came from a woman in her thirties or forties in good health and CMV-seropositive. Sequencing used PBMCs. The CDR3 spells CASSERGGSPLHF. Here the CDR3 DNA reads TGTGCCAGCAGCGAGAGAGGAGGGTCACCCCTCCACTTT.